This T cell receptor (beta chain) was captured by sequencing in a study of blood T cell repertoires in COVID-19. Symptom resolution, clearance, or two negative PCRs marked the recovered donors of Cohort 3. The CDR3 is 20 amino acids. V shed 7 bases and J 0 bases; nucleotides not matched to a gene: 16. Germline lookup yields CDR1 LNHDA and CDR2 SQIVND (reference sequence). Libraries were prepared by immunoSEQ multiplex PCR; TCRdb keeps only in-frame clonotypes and omits some of them. The sample contains around 300,000 clones, roughly 85% of which appear only once. This sequence was found in a woman aged 45-60 years who had recovered from COVID-19. Material for sequencing was PBMCs or T cells enriched from blood (not recorded which). The chain has TRBV19 and TRBJ2-3, with TRBD2 identical over 13 bases. The CDR3 region is CASTQRDLRGLAGSTDTQYF. The CDR3 bases are TGTGCCAGTACTCAAAGGGACCTGAGGGGACTAGCGGGGAGCACAGATACGCAGTATTTT. The variable domain in full, with the rest retrieved from reference TRBV19 and TRBJ2-3, is DGGITQSPKYLFRKEGQNVTLSCEQNLNHDAMYWYRQDPGQGLRLIYYSQIVNDFQKGDIAEGYSVSREKKESFPLTVTSAQKNPTAFYLCASTQRDLRGLAGSTDTQYFGPGTRLTVL.